The 24 T cell receptor beta chains below come from one sample, sequenced in a study of cytomegalovirus exposure and HLA in healthy donors. Measured with immunoSEQ multiplex PCR; TCRdb has only the in-frame clones, and not every one. The sample shows over 200,000 clones, less than 95% of them seen only once. Material: PBMCs. These receptor sequences come from a woman aged 25-40 years in good health and CMV-seronegative.

J is TRBJ2-3 and V is TRBV27; 10 bases agree with TRBD2. The CDR3 spans 15 residues. J was trimmed by 5 bases and V by 4 bases; bases with no gene match: 6. Germline lookup yields CDR1 MNHEY and CDR2 SMNVEV (reference sequence). Here the CDR3 DNA reads TGTGCCAGCAGTTCAGCGGGAGGGCCCGTAGATACGCAGTATTTT. Translation: CASSSAGGPVDTQYF.

This chain links TRBV27 with TRBJ1-1, with TRBD1 matching 8 bases. This CDR3 is built from 16 residues. Unmatched junction bases numbered 9, after V lost 2 bases and J lost 4 bases. Germline lookup yields CDR1 MNHEY and CDR2 SMNVEV (reference sequence). The CDR3, as DNA: TGTGCCAGCAGTTTAAGTAACAGGGGGTCAGGCACTGAAGCTTTCTTT. Its translation is CASSLSNRGSGTEAFF.

J is TRBJ1-1 and V is TRBV29-1; the D is unclear. The germline V gene encodes CDR1 SQVTM and CDR2 ANQGSEA. The CDR3 spans 11 residues. V lost 5 bases to trimming and J lost 5 bases, with 9 bases between them. In DNA form, the CDR3 reads TGCAGCGTTTTCGTAGCGACTGAAGCTTTCTTT. Translating it yields CSVFVATEAFF.

The V and J genes are TRBV27 and TRBJ2-1; D gene ambiguous. CDR1 is MNHEY, CDR2 SMNVEV, per germline (reference sequence). CDR3 length: 12 amino acids. Deletions cut 0 bases from V and 6 bases from J, with 3 bases between. The CDR3 nucleotides read TGTGCCAGCAGTTTATCGCGCAATGAGCAGTTCTTC. This codes for CASSLSRNEQFF.

J is TRBJ2-2 and V is TRBV15; 9 bases fit TRBD2. The germline V gene has CDR1 LNHNV and CDR2 YYDKDF (reference sequence). This CDR3 is 19 amino acids long. J gave up 0 bases and V 2 bases, and 10 bases lay outside the gene matches. In DNA form, the CDR3 reads TGTGCCACCAGCAGACTTTTGGGGGCTAGCGGGACGAACACCGGGGAGCTGTTTTTT. This codes for CATSRLLGASGTNTGELFF.

This clone was seen only a few times. The chain joins TRBV7-2 to TRBJ2-2; possibly TRBD1 for D (6 bases). There are 13 residues in the CDR3. Trimming removed 4 bases at V and 6 bases at J, with 9 bases between. The V gene's germline CDR1 is SGHTA and CDR2 FQGNSA. The CDR3 nucleotides read TGTGCCAGCAGCTCACAGGGACCCGGGGAGCTGTTTTTT. This gives the protein CASSSQGPGELFF.

DNA for the CDR3: TGTGCCAGCTCACCTGGACAGGGGGGGACCGAGCAGTACTTC. As protein: CASSPGQGGTEQYF. The chain employs TRBV18 and TRBJ2-7, with 10 bases fitting TRBD1. V lost 3 bases to trimming and J lost 6 bases; unmatched junction nucleotides: 5. The CDR3 length is 14 residues. Per germline, CDR1 KGHSH and CDR2 LQKENI.

V usage is TRBV13 and J usage is TRBJ2-7, with TRBD2 identical over 11 bases. CDR1 and CDR2 (germline): PRHDT, FYEKMQ (reference sequence). Unmatched junction bases numbered 3, after V lost 5 bases and J lost 0 bases. The CDR3 is 15 amino acids. CDR3 bases: TGTGCCAGCAGCGAGGGACTAGCGGCCTCCTACGAGCAGTACTTC. Its translation: CASSEGLAASYEQYF.

The V gene is TRBV6-5, the J gene TRBJ2-7; 14 bases match TRBD2. This CDR3 is built from 14 residues. Germline V gene data show CDR1 as MNHEY and CDR2 as SVGAGI. Trimming at V came to 6 bases and at J to 3 bases, leaving 1 base not matched to a gene. This chain's CDR3 is CASSGTSGSYEQYF. As DNA, the CDR3 is TGTGCCAGCAGCGGGACTAGCGGGAGCTACGAGCAGTACTTC.

This clone appeared a single time. The rearrangement links TRBV25-1 to TRBJ2-5; 7 positions match TRBD2. V was pared by 7 bases and J by 3 bases, with 11 bases of the junction left unmatched. The CDR3 is 15 residues long. From germline, CDR1 is MGHDK and CDR2 SYGVNS. CDR3 amino acids: CASTREGLREETQYF. The CDR3 DNA is TGTGCCAGCACAAGGGAGGGCTTACGGGAAGAGACCCAGTACTTC.

This chain links TRBV7-2 with TRBJ2-3; weak D call: TRBD2 (6 bases). The CDR3 has 12 residues. V was clipped by 6 bases and J by 5 bases, with 9 bases between them. The germline V gene encodes CDR1 SGHTA and CDR2 FQGNSA. For the CDR3, the DNA is TGTGCCAGCAGTCGGCGGGGAGATACGCAGTATTTT. Encoded protein: CASSRRGDTQYF.

The rearrangement uses TRBV5-1 and TRBJ2-7; no firm D call. This CDR3 has 15 amino acids. Germline lookup yields CDR1 SGHRS and CDR2 YFSETQ. The germline V and J ends were trimmed by 0 bases and 2 bases, with 12 bases remaining between them. For the CDR3, the DNA is TGCGCCAGCAGCTTGGGTATAGGACCCACCTACGAGCAGTACTTC. Encoded protein: CASSLGIGPTYEQYF.

The chain couples TRBV5-6 to TRBJ1-1, with D possibly TRBD1 on 6 matching bases. V lost 0 bases, J lost 0 bases, and 12 bases lay in between. CDR3 size: 16 residues. Germline V CDR1 and CDR2: SGHDT, YYEEEE. The CDR3 reads CASSLEKGQVNTEAFF. The CDR3 nucleotides are TGTGCCAGCAGCTTGGAGAAGGGACAAGTGAACACTGAAGCTTTCTTT.

This clone was recorded once. The rearrangement links TRBV5-6 to TRBJ2-7; 8 nucleotides match TRBD1. Germline-derived CDR1 and CDR2 are SGHDT and YYEEEE. The CDR3 is 13 amino acids. Trimming at V came to 4 bases and at J to 0 bases, leaving 0 bases not matched to a gene. The CDR3 bases are TGTGCCAGCAGCACAGGGGGCTCCTACGAGCAGTACTTC. Translating it yields CASSTGGSYEQYF.

This chain connects TRBV13 to TRBJ2-7, with no clear D. The CDR3 loop spans 15 amino acids. Between the trimmed V and J ends, which lost 5 bases and 3 bases, there was a span of 17 bases. The germline V gene has CDR1 PRHDT and CDR2 FYEKMQ (reference sequence). CDR3 loop: CASSAHLSGHYEQYF. For the CDR3, the DNA is TGTGCCAGCAGCGCTCACTTATCGGGCCACTACGAGCAGTACTTC. The full variable domain, its missing parts supplied by reference TRBV13 and TRBJ2-7, is AAGVIQSPRHLIKEKRETATLKCYPIPRHDTVYWYQQGPGQDPQFLISFYEKMQSDKGSIPDRFSAQQFSDYHSELNMSSLELGDSALYFCASSAHLSGHYEQYFGPGTRLTVT.

This chain connects TRBV25-1 to TRBJ2-1; 7 bases are shared with TRBD2. Germline assignment: CDR1 MGHDK and CDR2 SYGVNS. Trimming at V came to 0 bases and at J to 6 bases, leaving 8 bases not matched to a gene. This CDR3 is 16 amino acids long. This CDR3 reads CASSEYRAGKSNEQFF. The CDR3 DNA sequence: TGTGCCAGCAGTGAATATAGAGCGGGGAAGAGCAATGAGCAGTTCTTC.

The CDR3 sequence: CASRQSGRDTIYF. As DNA, the CDR3 is TGTGCCAGCCGACAGTCGGGGAGGGACACCATATATTTT. The V call is TRBV2, the J call TRBJ1-3; D is perhaps TRBD1 (5 bases). The V gene's germline CDR1 is SNHLY and CDR2 FYNNEI. The V end was cut by 8 bases, the J end by 8 bases, with 16 bases between. The CDR3 spans 13 residues.

The genes are TRBV21-1 and TRBJ1-1; the table's D call of TRBD1 was not tested on the DNA. TRBV21-1 is designated a pseudogene. The CDR3 is 12 amino acids. Here the CDR3 DNA reads TGTGCCAGCAGCAGCGAGGACAGGGAAGCTTTCTTT. It encodes CASSSEDREAFF.

The chain links TRBV2 to TRBJ2-3; either TRBD1 or TRBD2 may fit D (5 bases each). This CDR3 is 18 amino acids long. Trimming cost V 4 bases and J 0 bases, with 20 bases left between them. The germline CDR1 and CDR2 sequences are SNHLY and FYNNEI. CDR3 region: CASSGRSGGTPSTDTQYF. CDR3 DNA: TGTGCCAGCAGTGGAAGGAGTGGGGGAACACCTAGCACAGATACGCAGTATTTT.

This rearrangement joins TRBV25-1 to TRBJ2-7, with 8 bases aligning to TRBD2. Germline V gives CDR1 MGHDK, CDR2 SYGVNS. The CDR3 totals 15 residues. Germline trimming cut 4 bases from V and 1 base from J; bases unmatched to any gene: 6. CDR3 in DNA: TGTGCCAGCAGTGGGCCCAGCGGGAGTTCCTACGAGCAGTACTTC. Its protein product is CASSGPSGSSYEQYF.

The chain carries TRBV7-2 and TRBJ2-2, with 9 nucleotides matching TRBD2. The junction had 13 bases not matched to a gene; V was cut back by 1 base and J by 4 bases. CDR1 is SGHTA and CDR2 is FQGNSA in the germline V gene. This CDR3 contains 19 residues. CDR3 coding DNA: TGTGCCAGCAGCTTAGGGCTAAGCGGCGGGAGGGGTTTCACCGGGGAGCTGTTTTTT. Encoded protein: CASSLGLSGGRGFTGELFF.

This CDR3 reads CASSPGPYEQYF. The DNA for the CDR3 is TGTGCCAGCAGCCCCGGCCCCTACGAGCAGTACTTC. The chain uses TRBV7-2 and TRBJ2-7; no reliable D call. This CDR3 is 12 amino acids long. The V end lost 5 bases, the J end lost 2 bases, and 7 bases lay between the germline ends. From germline, CDR1 is SGHTA and CDR2 FQGNSA.

The chain couples TRBV27 to TRBJ2-7; 11 bases are shared with TRBD2. The CDR3 covers 15 residues. Germline assignment: CDR1 MNHEY and CDR2 SMNVEV (reference sequence). The junction had 7 bases not matched to a gene; V was cut back by 5 bases and J by 4 bases. CDR3 residues: CASSPSGLAEYEQYF. DNA of the CDR3: TGTGCCAGCAGTCCATCGGGACTAGCGGAATACGAGCAGTACTTC.

CDR3 region: CASRWGLYEQYF. CDR3 DNA: TGTGCCAGCAGATGGGGACTCTACGAGCAGTACTTC. The V and J genes are TRBV2 and TRBJ2-7; the D gene is possibly TRBD2 (6 bases). Trimming left V 6 bases short and J 3 bases short, with 9 bases between. In germline, CDR1 is SNHLY, CDR2 FYNNEI. The CDR3 consists of 12 residues.